This TCR beta chain comes out of a study of Ad26.COV2.S vaccination and SARS-CoV-2 variants. Regarding the study as a whole: Relative to placebo recipients, vaccine recipients exhibited elevated spike-specific TCR breadth. Total T cell responses, in the TCR breadth and depth analyses, may have been underestimated. Across vaccine and placebo recipients, the breadth of non-spike TCRs was similar.

This CDR3 spans 17 amino acids. After removal of 2 bases from V and 7 bases from J, the junction contained 9 bases not matched to a gene. Looked up from germline, CDR1 is SGHVS and CDR2 is FQNEAQ. Indicated treatment: about 20 received Ad26.COV2.S at low or high dose, single or two shots; about 5 received placebo; per-sample allocation not given. The samples date from day 63 after the first vaccine or placebo injection. Adults aged 18-55 years in Boston included the donor. Assay: immunoSEQ multiplex PCR; the TCRdb copy retains only in-frame clones and omits some. Among about 330,000 clones listed, approximately 87% were seen once. This clone occurred once. Its cognate antigen is unknown.

The receptor was isolated from a person between 18 and 60 years old who received the Ad26.COV2.S COVID-19 vaccine or a placebo. This sequence joins TRBV7-8 and TRBJ2-1; TRBD2 matches at 12 bases. Sequencing used peripheral blood, obtained in a trial of Ad26.COV2.S vaccine versus placebo. This chain's CDR3 is CASSLTLAGGGSNEQFF. The CDR3 DNA follows: TGTGCCAGCAGCTTAACACTAGCGGGAGGCGGATCAAATGAGCAGTTCTTC.